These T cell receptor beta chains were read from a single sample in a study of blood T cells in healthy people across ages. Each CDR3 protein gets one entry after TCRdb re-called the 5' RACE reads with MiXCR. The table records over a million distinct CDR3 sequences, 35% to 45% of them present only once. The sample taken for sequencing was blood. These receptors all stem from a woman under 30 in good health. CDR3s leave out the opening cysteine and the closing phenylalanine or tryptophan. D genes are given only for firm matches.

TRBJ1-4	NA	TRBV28	ASSNVPDRGEKLF
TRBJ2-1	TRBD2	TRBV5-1	ASSLGGGGAYNEQF
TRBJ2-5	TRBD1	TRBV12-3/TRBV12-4	ASSSWGQTQETQY
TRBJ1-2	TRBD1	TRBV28	ASSMTGSGQGYT
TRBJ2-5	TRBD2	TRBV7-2	ASSSRTSGGVKETQY
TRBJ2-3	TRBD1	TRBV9	ASSPWDRGLGDTQY
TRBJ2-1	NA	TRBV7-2	ASSNRDWSFNEQF
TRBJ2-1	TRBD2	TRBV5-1	ASSLGMAGDYSEQF
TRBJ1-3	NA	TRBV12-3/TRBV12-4	ASSYQQVSGNTIY
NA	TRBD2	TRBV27	ASSLRGGRNSYEQY
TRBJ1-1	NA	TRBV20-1	SARDPLGGHTEAF
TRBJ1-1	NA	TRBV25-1	ASSGLGGEAF
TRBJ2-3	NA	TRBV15	ATSRDRYTQY
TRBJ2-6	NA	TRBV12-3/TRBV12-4	ASSPSSGGANVLT
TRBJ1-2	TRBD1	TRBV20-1	SAIQGRGYT
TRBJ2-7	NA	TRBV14	ASSPSRLVYEQY
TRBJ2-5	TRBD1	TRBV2	ASRVGQAQY
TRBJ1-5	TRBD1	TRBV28	ASSSSTGRDQPQH
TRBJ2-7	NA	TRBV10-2	ASSEPRAGHSYEQY
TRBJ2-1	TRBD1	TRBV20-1	SASALQGQSPNEQF
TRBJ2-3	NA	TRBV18	ASSPPVADTQY
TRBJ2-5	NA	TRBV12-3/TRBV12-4	ASSPAWETQY